The 5 T cell receptor beta chains below come from one sample, sequenced in a study of monozygotic twins with inflammatory bowel disease. No DNA is given; TCRdb re-called the 5' RACE reads and lists each CDR3 protein once. Its table records 140,000 to 150,000 distinct CDR3 sequences. Sequenced input: blood. The receptors were gathered from a human donor with ulcerative colitis or Crohn's disease, or a healthy co-twin of an affected twin (not recorded which).

The CDR3: CASTGEKRLNTEAFF. The chain combines TRBV12-3 or TRBV12-4 with TRBJ1-1. This CDR3 is built from 15 residues.

The chain couples TRBV20-1 to TRBJ2-7. This CDR3 contains 13 residues. CDR1 is DFQATT and CDR2 is SNEGSKA in the germline V gene (reference sequence). The CDR3 sequence: CSASVLTSYEQYF.

The chain uses TRBV5-1 and TRBJ2-3; the TCRdb D gene call, TRBD1, has no DNA to confirm it. The germline CDR1 and CDR2 sequences are SGHRS and YFSETQ. CDR3 size: 13 residues. The CDR3 here is CASRDGRTDTQYF. Drawing the rest from reference TRBV5-1 and TRBJ2-3, the complete variable domain is KAGVTQTPRYLIKTRGQQVTLSCSPISGHRSVSWYQQTPGQGLQFLFEYFSETQRNKGNFPGRFSGRQFSNSRSEMNVSTLELGDSALYLCASRDGRTDTQYFGPGTRLTVL.

The chain links TRBV9 to TRBJ2-7. CDR1 is SGDLS, CDR2 YYNGEE, per germline. The CDR3 has 14 residues. CDR3 residues: CASSPQDSSYEQYF.

The chain combines TRBV5-4 with TRBJ2-2. This CDR3 has 15 residues. The germline V gene has CDR1 SGHNT and CDR2 YYREEE (reference sequence). CDR3 protein: CASSSDRDRNGELFF.